Listed here are 15 T cell receptor beta chains from one sample, sequenced in a study of blood T cell repertoires in COVID-19. Using immunoSEQ multiplex PCR, the repertoire was profiled, and TCRdb retains in-frame clones only, with some absent. The sample yields 68,000 or so clones, about 85% seen once. The specimen was peripheral blood. These receptors were obtained from a woman aged 45-59 years with COVID-19, enrolled during active disease.

The chain combines TRBV3-1 (or the pseudogene TRBV3-2) with TRBJ1-6; tentatively, D is TRBD1 (5 bases). Between the trimmed V and J ends, which lost 3 bases and 6 bases, there was a span of 9 bases. The CDR3 is made up of 14 amino acids. Per germline, CDR1 LGHDT and CDR2 YNNKEL (reference sequence). CDR3 in amino acids: CASSQGQPNSPLHF. Here the CDR3 DNA reads TGTGCCAGCAGCCAGGGGCAGCCTAATTCACCCCTCCACTTT.

The chain employs TRBV28 and TRBJ1-6; D might be TRBD1 (6 bases). Germline V CDR1 and CDR2: MDHEN, SYDVKM. CDR3 length: 15 amino acids. The V gene lost 5 bases and the J gene lost 7 bases, with 15 bases spanning the gap. CDR3 in amino acids: CASSGRGGTNSPLHF. CDR3 in DNA: TGTGCCAGCAGTGGAAGGGGGGGGACAAATTCACCCCTCCACTTT. The full variable domain, its missing parts supplied by reference TRBV28 and TRBJ1-6, is DVKVTQSSRYLVKRTGEKVFLECVQDMDHENMFWYRQDPGLGLRLIYFSYDVKMKEKGDIPEGYSVSREKKERFSLILESASTNQTSMYLCASSGRGGTNSPLHFGNGTRLTVT.

The rearrangement joins TRBV24-1 to TRBJ2-3; tentatively, D is TRBD2 (6 bases). Germline V gene sequence: CDR1 KGHDR, CDR2 SFDVKD. With 2 bases removed from V and 0 bases from J, the gap between germline ends came to 11 bases. The CDR3 runs to 16 residues. As DNA, the CDR3 is TGTGCCACCAGTGATTCGGCGGGGTCTAGCACAGATACGCAGTATTTT. This encodes CATSDSAGSSTDTQYF.

V gene TRBV19 combines with J gene TRBJ2-7; D may be TRBD2 (6 bases). Trimming left V 4 bases short and J 6 bases short, with 16 bases between. The CDR3 spans 14 residues. Germline V gene lookup returns CDR1 LNHDA and CDR2 SQIVND (reference sequence). CDR3 sequence: CASSTDRLVSEQYF. CDR3 DNA: TGTGCCAGTAGTACCGACCGACTAGTTTCCGAGCAGTACTTC.

This clone has only one observation. The genes are TRBV6-2 or TRBV6-3 and TRBJ2-7; weak D call: TRBD1 (5 bases). Germline assignment: CDR1 MNHEY and CDR2 SVGEGT. The CDR3 extends over 16 amino acids. Trimming shortened V by 2 bases and J by 9 bases, and 23 bases separated the two germline ends. In DNA form, the CDR3 reads TGTGCCAGCAGTTACGGTTTACGCAGGGCTCTCCCGTGGCAGTACTTC. As protein: CASSYGLRRALPWQYF.

V gene TRBV5-4 combines with J gene TRBJ1-4; 8 bases align to TRBD1. CDR3 length equals 15 residues. The J segment lost 3 bases and the V segment lost 4 bases, leaving 5 bases of the junction unmatched. CDR1 is SGHNT, CDR2 YYREEE, per germline (reference sequence). The CDR3 protein is CASSPRTGPNEKLFF. The CDR3 DNA reads TGTGCCAGCAGCCCTAGGACAGGGCCTAATGAAAAACTGTTTTTT.

The V gene is TRBV19, the J gene TRBJ1-1; weak D call: TRBD1 (6 bases). CDR1 is LNHDA and CDR2 is SQIVND in the germline V gene (reference sequence). CDR3 length: 15 amino acids. V lost 4 bases and J lost 1, with 13 bases in between. The CDR3 reads CASSKTPGQNTEAFF. The CDR3 region has the DNA TGTGCCAGTAGTAAAACCCCGGGACAGAACACTGAAGCTTTCTTT.

This clone was observed a handful of times. V gene TRBV2 combines with J gene TRBJ2-7; the D is unclear. The V gene's germline CDR1 is SNHLY and CDR2 FYNNEI. The CDR3 consists of 13 residues. The V and J ends lost 5 bases and 4 bases respectively, with 12 bases between them. The CDR3 sequence is CASSSFFRYEQYF. In DNA form, the CDR3 reads TGTGCCAGCAGTTCCTTTTTTAGATACGAGCAGTACTTC.

The chain recombines TRBV7-3 with TRBJ2-1; 8 bases align to TRBD1. Germline assignment: CDR1 SGHTA and CDR2 FQGTGA. The CDR3 has 15 residues. V lost 4 bases and J lost 4; bases outside the gene matches: 6. CDR3 in amino acids: CASSSQGATYNEQFF. In DNA, the CDR3 is TGTGCCAGCAGCTCCCAGGGGGCAACGTACAATGAGCAGTTCTTC.

The rearrangement uses TRBV10-1 and TRBJ2-3; TRBD1 agrees at 8 bases. Germline loops: CDR1 WNHNN, CDR2 SYGVQD (reference sequence). This CDR3 has 14 residues. Unmatched junction bases numbered 3, after V lost 2 bases and J lost 5 bases. CDR3: CASSEAGGKDTQYF. CDR3 sequence (DNA): TGCGCCAGCAGTGAGGCAGGGGGCAAAGATACGCAGTATTTT.

This chain links TRBV11-2 with TRBJ2-1; D possibly corresponds to TRBD2 (6 bases). The CDR3 spans 16 residues. V was pared by 5 bases and J by 2 bases, with 16 bases between. Germline loops: CDR1 SGHAT, CDR2 FQNNGV. CDR3 in amino acids: CASSPRLGGAYNEQFF. CDR3 nucleotides: TGTGCCAGCAGCCCCAGATTGGGGGGTGCCTACAATGAGCAGTTCTTC.

The CDR3 nucleotides read TGTGCCAGCAGTTTATACGGGGGGCAGTCCTACGAGCAGTACTTC. Its protein is CASSLYGGQSYEQYF. The chain uses TRBV28 and TRBJ2-7, with D possibly matching TRBD2 (7 bases). Germline values: CDR1 MDHEN, CDR2 SYDVKM. Trimming removed 1 base at V and 1 base at J, with 11 bases between. The CDR3 loop spans 15 amino acids.

The J gene is TRBJ2-7, the V gene TRBV29-1; D perhaps matches TRBD1 (6 bases). With 4 bases removed from V and 2 bases from J, the gap between germline ends came to 9 bases. The CDR3 consists of 12 residues. Looked up from germline, CDR1 is SQVTM and CDR2 is ANQGSEA. CDR3: CSVADSPYEQYF. CDR3 DNA sequence: TGCAGCGTTGCGGACAGTCCCTACGAGCAGTACTTC.

The chain is built from TRBV5-1 and TRBJ2-7; 12 nucleotides line up with TRBD2. Germline CDR1 and CDR2: SGHRS and YFSETQ. The J segment lost 5 bases and the V segment lost 3 bases, leaving 6 bases of the junction unmatched. This CDR3 is built from 15 residues. The CDR3 nucleotides read TGCGCCAGCAGCTCGACTAGCGGGAGAATTCACGAGCAGTACTTC. Protein sequence: CASSSTSGRIHEQYF. The whole variable domain, filled in from reference TRBV5-1 and TRBJ2-7, reads KAGVTQTPRYLIKTRGQQVTLSCSPISGHRSVSWYQQTPGQGLQFLFEYFSETQRNKGNFPGRFSGRQFSNSRSEMNVSTLELGDSALYLCASSSTSGRIHEQYFGPGTRLTVT.

The genes are TRBV19 and TRBJ2-7; 9 bases line up with TRBD2. CDR1 and CDR2 (germline): LNHDA, SQIVND (reference sequence). Trimming removed 4 bases from V and 5 bases from J; junction bases left unmatched: 12. The CDR3 runs to 16 residues. The CDR3 sequence: CASSNPAGGPTNEQYF. CDR3 bases: TGTGCCAGTAGTAACCCTGCGGGAGGGCCAACGAACGAGCAGTACTTC. The entire variable domain, with the rest obtained from reference TRBV19 and TRBJ2-7, is as follows: DGGITQSPKYLFRKEGQNVTLSCEQNLNHDAMYWYRQDPGQGLRLIYYSQIVNDFQKGDIAEGYSVSREKKESFPLTVTSAQKNPTAFYLCASSNPAGGPTNEQYFGPGTRLTVT.